Reported below is one T cell receptor beta chain. The V end was cut by 3 bases, the J end by 0 bases, with 12 bases between. Germline V gene sequence: CDR1 SGHDT, CDR2 YYEEEE. This CDR3 has 15 residues. Reverse transcribed after extraction, RNA yielded cDNA as the sequencing template. Clones were read by immunoSEQ multiplex PCR, and TCRdb kept only the in-frame ones, dropping some. Among some 130,000 clones listed, 45% to 50% were seen once. These data belong to a study of CD8+ T cells in alopecia areata. V and J are TRBV5-6 and TRBJ1-2; no definite D call. The TCR sequence derives from a human donor with alopecia areata. The sample in question was CD8+ T cells sorted from blood, obtained at week 0. CDR3 DNA sequence: TGTGCCAGCAGCTGGAGGGCAGAATCTAACTATGGCTACACCTTC. Protein: CASSWRAESNYGYTF.